The text below deals with one T cell receptor (beta chain). The antigen is unknown. With 60 Vbeta and 13 Jbeta primers, the PCR was carried out. Original methodology: A follow-up analysis tallied 70 million to 80 million unique TCR beta chains, some 11 million shared. Assay used: immunoSEQ multiplex PCR; TCRdb lists only in-frame clones, some missing. V and J calls plus clone size are reproduced from that table; the DNA served to infer D and trimming. The sample shows 200,000 or so clones, 55% to 75% of them seen only once. With 3 bases removed from V and 5 bases from J, the gap between germline ends came to 10 bases. The CDR3 totals 13 residues. Looked up from germline, CDR1 is MGHDK and CDR2 is SYGVNS. The data stem from a study of cytomegalovirus exposure and HLA in healthy donors. Study information: Of the donors genotyped, approximately 410 in all, 65% to 90% fell in the Caucasian-associated ancestry cluster.

Findings and limits, study-wide: In vitro checks showed that three CMV-associated chains really do target CMV antigens.

The sequenced material came from PBMCs. This sequence originates from a man aged 35-49 years in good health and CMV-seropositive. V and J are TRBV25-1 and TRBJ1-2, with D unresolved. Here the CDR3 reads CASSERVFYGYTF. DNA for the CDR3: TGTGCCAGCAGTGAGAGGGTTTTTTATGGCTACACCTTC.